This entry lists 6 T cell receptor beta chains sequenced from one sample in a study of long-term antiretroviral therapy in people with HIV. The assay, immunoSEQ v3.0, was run at survey level. Some clones are missing from TCRdb's copy, which holds only in-frame ones; the method was immunoSEQ multiplex PCR. Of about 22,000 clones listed, around 84% are singletons. This sample comprised unsorted PBMCs, obtained 1.8 years before starting antiretroviral therapy. The receptors were sampled from a woman younger than 45 with HIV.

This clone showed up just once. The V call is TRBV2, the J call TRBJ2-3; 11 bases fit TRBD2. This CDR3 spans 15 amino acids. Looked up from germline, CDR1 is SNHLY and CDR2 is FYNNEI. The junction had 9 bases not matched to a gene; V was cut back by 6 bases and J by 7 bases. The CDR3 region has the DNA TGTGCCAGCAGGAGGGGGACTAGCGGCGCCTATACGCAGTATTTT. It specifies CASRRGTSGAYTQYF.

The J gene is TRBJ1-4, the V gene TRBV6-1; TRBD1 aligns across 12 bases. Trimming removed 4 bases from V and 8 bases from J; junction bases left unmatched: 8. Germline-derived CDR1 and CDR2 are MNHNS and SASEGT. CDR3 length: 16 amino acids. The CDR3 is CASSALWDRGPEKLFF. In DNA, the CDR3 is TGTGCCAGCAGTGCCCTATGGGACAGGGGGCCCGAAAAACTGTTTTTT.

The chain uses TRBV9 and TRBJ2-3, with 7 bases lining up with TRBD2. CDR1 and CDR2 from the germline V gene are SGDLS and YYNGEE. J gave up 1 base and V 4 bases, and 6 bases lay outside the gene matches. The CDR3 extends over 15 amino acids. The DNA for the CDR3 is TGTGCCAGCAGCCGGTATGCGGGGGGCACAGATACGCAGTATTTT. Residues: CASSRYAGGTDTQYF.

V usage is TRBV2 and J usage is TRBJ2-2, with TRBD1 matching 8 bases. The CDR3 is 15 amino acids. Germline loops: CDR1 SNHLY, CDR2 FYNNEI. With 6 bases clipped from V and 1 base from J, the junction kept 4 bases outside the gene matches. The CDR3 loop is CASRRDRGNTGELFF. As DNA, the CDR3 is TGTGCCAGCAGAAGAGACAGGGGGAACACCGGGGAGCTGTTTTTT.

The rearrangement links TRBV25-1 to TRBJ1-4; the D is unclear. Deletions cut 3 bases from V and 0 bases from J, with 8 bases between. This CDR3 comprises 15 residues. Germline CDR1 is MGHDK and CDR2 is SYGVNS. The CDR3 DNA reads TGTGCCAGCAGTGAGGCGGGGACAACTAATGAAAAACTGTTTTTT. Protein sequence: CASSEAGTTNEKLFF. Full variable domain (missing parts from reference TRBV25-1 and TRBJ1-4): EADIYQTPRYLVIGTGKKITLECSQTMGHDKMYWYQQDPGMELHLIHYSYGVNSTEKGDLSSESTVSRIRTEHFPLTLESARPSHTSQYLCASSEAGTTNEKLFFGSGTQLSVL.

V usage is TRBV2 and J usage is TRBJ1-5; 8 nucleotides agree with TRBD1. Germline loops: CDR1 SNHLY, CDR2 FYNNEI. After removal of 6 bases from V and 3 bases from J, the junction contained 7 bases not matched to a gene. The CDR3 loop spans 15 amino acids. The CDR3 DNA sequence: TGTGCCAGCAGCGCGGGACAGGTCCTCAATCAGCCCCAGCATTTT. Its protein is CASSAGQVLNQPQHF.